These T cell receptor beta chains were read from a single sample in a study of CXCR3-negative and CXCR3-positive naive CD8 T cells. TCRdb re-called the 5' RACE reads and gives one entry per CDR3 protein, without DNA. The listing records some 50,000 distinct CDR3 sequences. Material: naive CXCR3+ CD8+ T cells from blood. The receptors come from a human donor in good health. Some clones in this sample may be carry-over from other donors' samples. The CDR3 runs from the conserved cysteine through the conserved F or W. Fields, in order: CDR3 length, J gene, V gene, clone size, CDR3 protein. The listing skips clone size in some rows; elsewhere it reads once, few, many or a size class.

cdr3_length: 15; j_call: TRBJ2-7; v_call: TRBV29-1; clone_size: .; cdr3_aa: CSVEDPGTGFGEQYF
cdr3_length: 14; j_call: TRBJ2-7; v_call: TRBV18; clone_size: .; cdr3_aa: CASSPPGQGYEQYF
cdr3_length: 15; j_call: TRBJ1-2; v_call: TRBV29-1; clone_size: .; cdr3_aa: CSFEDLQQWNYGYTF
cdr3_length: 15; j_call: TRBJ2-7; v_call: TRBV13; clone_size: .; cdr3_aa: CASSSKGQTPYEQYF
cdr3_length: 14; j_call: TRBJ1-1; v_call: TRBV7-6; clone_size: .; cdr3_aa: CASSLNTGYTEAFF
cdr3_length: 17; j_call: TRBJ1-2; v_call: TRBV4-1; clone_size: .; cdr3_aa: CASSLYGGTGSFHGYTF
cdr3_length: 17; j_call: TRBJ2-2; v_call: TRBV7-6; clone_size: .; cdr3_aa: CASSLAQGEANTGELFF
cdr3_length: 14; j_call: TRBJ2-7; v_call: TRBV7-6; clone_size: medium-sized; cdr3_aa: CASTSGTGGYEQYF
cdr3_length: 13; j_call: TRBJ1-1; v_call: TRBV5-6; clone_size: .; cdr3_aa: CASSLGWYTEAFF
cdr3_length: 13; j_call: TRBJ2-7; v_call: TRBV25-1; clone_size: .; cdr3_aa: CASNSGRSYEQYF
cdr3_length: 14; j_call: TRBJ2-3; v_call: TRBV7-6; clone_size: .; cdr3_aa: CASSLAGGTDTQYF
cdr3_length: 14; j_call: TRBJ1-1; v_call: TRBV7-8; clone_size: .; cdr3_aa: CASSLWGQHTEAFF
cdr3_length: 15; j_call: TRBJ1-5; v_call: TRBV6-1; clone_size: .; cdr3_aa: CASSVDRGRILAQHF
cdr3_length: 14; j_call: TRBJ1-2; v_call: TRBV12-3/TRBV12-4; clone_size: .; cdr3_aa: CASIGDRRNYGYTF
cdr3_length: 17; j_call: TRBJ2-1; v_call: TRBV2; clone_size: .; cdr3_aa: CASRWGSGGSSYNEQFF